This is a list of T cell receptor beta chains from one sample in a study of T cells after yellow fever vaccination. A single record per CDR3 protein comes from TCRdb applying MiXCR to the 5' RACE reads. This table has some 63,000 distinct CDR3 sequences, about 7% appearing once. Sample: CD8+ T cells sorted from PBMCs, taken 15 days after the yellow fever booster vaccination. The receptors come from a man aged 30 to 45 who received the YFV17D yellow fever vaccine. The CDR3 runs from the conserved cysteine through the conserved F or W. The order of the fields is J gene, CDR3 length, clone size, V gene, D gene, CDR3 protein. A D gene is named only where the DNA matches it firmly. Size is omitted from some rows. Given values are once, few, many or a class for expanded clones.

>TRBJ2-1|13|-|TRBV7-8|-
CASSLSRYNEQFF
>TRBJ1-5|13|many|TRBV27|-
CASSSAEGQPQHF
>TRBJ2-7|16|many|TRBV7-9|TRBD1
CASSPTTGTEIYEQYF
>TRBJ2-5|15|few|TRBV11-2|-
CASSHLSSGQETQYF
>TRBJ2-1|12|many|TRBV7-9|TRBD1
CANRGSLDEQFF
>TRBJ2-7|13|many|TRBV7-9|-
CASSLGAGYEQYF
>TRBJ2-1|13|many|TRBV7-6|-
CASSLNNYNEQFF
>TRBJ1-2|15|-|TRBV7-2|TRBD1
CASSLATGANYGYTF
>TRBJ2-3|16|many|TRBV10-2|-
CASRPSPEGSTDTQYF
>TRBJ2-3|14|many|TRBV20-1|-
CSARGWTTRNTQYF
>TRBJ1-2|12|many|TRBV20-1|-
CAESASYYGYTF
>TRBJ2-7|17|many|TRBV6-2/TRBV6-3|TRBD1
CASSQPRTGGPTYEQYF
>TRBJ1-2|11|many|TRBV29-1|-
CSVVRGYGYTF
>TRBJ2-1|14|many|TRBV20-1|TRBD1
CSARGTGFKDEQFF
>TRBJ2-1|14|many|TRBV6-5|-
CASSYETPEDEQFF
>TRBJ2-1|19|few|TRBV7-6|TRBD1
CASSSTGQGIGVSTNEQFF